The rows below give T cell receptor beta chains drawn from one sample of a study of blood T cells in healthy people across ages. TCRdb re-derived calls from the 5' RACE reads in MiXCR, one entry per CDR3 protein. The repertoire holds fewer than 900,000 distinct CDR3 sequences, with about 34% as singletons. Sequenced material: blood. The source is a man aged 18 to 30 in good health. Each CDR3 is given with its conserved first and last residue. The D gene is left open where the match is weak. The size of a clone is reported for some rows only, either as once, few or many, or as a class for expanded clones.

V	size	D	J	DNA	CDR3
TRBV10-3	-	TRBD1	TRBJ2-1	TGTGCCATCAGTGAAGGGACAGGAATCTACAATGAGCAGTTCTTC	CAISEGTGIYNEQFF
TRBV9	few	TRBD1	TRBJ2-3	TGTGCCAGCAGCCGCTGGGGACAGGGGCCCACAGATACGCAGTATTTT	CASSRWGQGPTDTQYF
TRBV13	-	-	TRBJ1-2	TGTGCCAGCAGCAGGCGGGACGGACTGAATTATGGCTACACCTTC	CASSRRDGLNYGYTF
TRBV5-6	-	-	TRBJ1-4	TGTGCCAGCAGTCCGGGACCTAATAAAAAACTGTTTTTT	CASSPGPNKKLFF
TRBV27	-	-	TRBJ1-1	TGTGCCAGCAGTTTATCGTCATTCCCGGTTAGGACAGCGAACACTGAAGCTTTCTTT	CASSLSSFPVRTANTEAFF
TRBV7-2	few	-	TRBJ1-5	TGTGCCAGCAGGTCGGATAATAGCAATCAGCCCCAGCATTTT	CASRSDNSNQPQHF
TRBV12-3/TRBV12-4	-	-	TRBJ2-7	TGTGCCAGTTCAGCAGGGAGGCTAGCGCCCTACGAGCAGTACTTC	CASSAGRLAPYEQYF
TRBV4-1	few	-	TRBJ1-1	TGCGCCAGCAGTTCCAGGGGCAATATGAACACTGAAGCTTTCTTT	CASSSRGNMNTEAFF
TRBV9	-	TRBD2	TRBJ2-3	TGTGCCAGCAGCGTAGCTCCTAGCGGGGGGAGCACAGATACGCAGTATTTT	CASSVAPSGGSTDTQYF
TRBV18	few	-	TRBJ2-5	TGTGCCAGCTCACGGATCGGGGAGCGTGGGGAGACCCAGTACTTC	CASSRIGERGETQYF
TRBV13	few	TRBD2	TRBJ2-7	TGTGCCAGCAGCTTAGGATGGACTAGCGGGGCTGCCTACGAGCAGTACTTC	CASSLGWTSGAAYEQYF
TRBV12-3/TRBV12-4	many	-	TRBJ2-3	TGTGCCAGCAGTTTAAATGAGCGAGATACGCAGTATTTT	CASSLNERDTQYF
TRBV6-2/TRBV6-3	-	-	TRBJ2-5	TGTGCCAGCAGTTCCGCCTATGGTAAAGAGACCCAGTACTTC	CASSSAYGKETQYF
TRBV28	-	TRBD1	TRBJ1-1	TGTGCCAGCAGATCCGGACAGGGGGGAAACACTGAAGCTTTCTTT	CASRSGQGGNTEAFF
TRBV6-1	-	TRBD1	TRBJ1-1	TGTGCCAGCAGTGCCTCACCGGGACAGGGCTGGGGGACTGAAGCTTTCTTT	CASSASPGQGWGTEAFF
TRBV20-1	many	-	TRBJ2-7	TGCAGTGCTCGAGGGGGGCAGGGTGGTTACGAGCAGTACTTC	CSARGGQGGYEQYF
TRBV7-9	-	-	TRBJ1-1	TGTGCCAGCAGCTTTCAGGGGAAGCCTGAAGCTTTCTTT	CASSFQGKPEAFF
TRBV12-3/TRBV12-4	few	TRBD2	TRBJ2-2	TGTGCCAGCAGCCAGCATCGGGCTAGCGGGGCCGGGGAGCTGTTTTTT	CASSQHRASGAGELFF
TRBV19	-	TRBD1	TRBJ2-2	TGTGCCAGTAAAAGGGGGGACAGGGGGTCTGTGTCCGGGGAGCTGTTTTTT	CASKRGDRGSVSGELFF
TRBV20-1	-	TRBD1	TRBJ1-2	TGCAGTGTTCGGACAGGGACGAATGGCTACACCTTC	CSVRTGTNGYTF
TRBV4-3	-	-	TRBJ1-4	TGCGCCAGCAGCCAAGAGAGGCGGGGGGGAAAACTGTTTTTT	CASSQERRGGKLFF
TRBV20-1	few	-	TRBJ2-3	TGCAGTGCCCGAGTGGGAATCGGCGCAGATACGCAGTATTTT	CSARVGIGADTQYF
TRBV6-2/TRBV6-3	-	-	TRBJ2-1	TGTGCCAGCACTGAAAGAACAGGGTGGATCTACAATGAGCAGTTCTTC	CASTERTGWIYNEQFF
TRBV20-1	few	-	TRBJ1-2	TGCAGTGCTAGACTCCGGACGGAACACTATGGCTACACCTTC	CSARLRTEHYGYTF
TRBV20-1	few	-	TRBJ2-5	TGCAGTGCTAGAGATATTAACAGGGTCCAAGAAGAGACCCAGTACTTC	CSARDINRVQEETQYF
TRBV5-1	few	-	TRBJ1-1	TGCGCCAGCAGCATCGGCCCGAACACTGAAGCTTTCTTT	CASSIGPNTEAFF
TRBV6-2/TRBV6-3	-	-	TRBJ1-1	TGTGCCAGCCATCAGGGCTTAAACACTGAAGCTTTCTTT	CASHQGLNTEAFF
TRBV12-3/TRBV12-4	few	TRBD1	TRBJ1-1	TGTGCCAGCAGTTTAGTCGGGACAGGGAGCACTGAAGCTTTCTTT	CASSLVGTGSTEAFF
TRBV5-1	few	-	TRBJ1-1	TGCGCCAGCAGGCAAGAACAGGGCCACGGGGGCACTGAAGCTTTCTTT	CASRQEQGHGGTEAFF
TRBV7-7	-	-	TRBJ2-7	TGTGCTAGCAGCCCACAGGGAACTCACGAGCAGTACTTC	CASSPQGTHEQYF
TRBV21-1	many	-	TRBJ2-7	TGTGCCAGCATCACGGGACCGGCGACCTACGAGCAGTACTTC	CASITGPATYEQYF
TRBV20-1	many	-	TRBJ2-1	TGCAGTACCGGGGACTACAATGAGCAGTTCTTC	CSTGDYNEQFF
TRBV29-1	many	TRBD2	TRBJ2-1	TGCAGCGGAAGAGGGCGAGCGGGGGCACGAAGCTCCTACAATGAGCAGTTCTTC	CSGRGRAGARSSYNEQFF
TRBV3-1	few	-	TRBJ2-1	TGTGCCAGCAGCCAAGATAGGCAGAATGAGCAGTTCTTC	CASSQDRQNEQFF
TRBV9	-	-	TRBJ1-2	TGTGCCAGCAGCGCACCCGGGGCTCTCACTGGCTACGCCTTC	CASSAPGALTGYAF
TRBV7-2	once	-	TRBJ2-7	TGTGCCAGCAGCTTCCGTCGACAGGCCGATCGAGAGTCCGAGCAGTACTTC	CASSFRRQADRESEQYF
TRBV12-3/TRBV12-4	few	-	TRBJ2-3	TGTGCCAGCAGTCACCTCGAGCGGGCCGACCTCACAGATACGCAGTATTTT	CASSHLERADLTDTQYF
TRBV20-1	-	-	TRBJ2-7	TGCAGTGCTAGTCAAGGTATGGGCCCTCGCGAGCAGTACTTC	CSASQGMGPREQYF
TRBV6-1	-	TRBD1	TRBJ2-3	TGTGCCAGCAGTGATTGGACAGGGAAGCAGTATTTT	CASSDWTGKQYF
TRBV18	few	TRBD1	TRBJ2-2	TGTGCCAGCGGGACAGACGGTGCCGGGGAGCTGTTTTTT	CASGTDGAGELFF
TRBV20-1	many	TRBD1	TRBJ2-3	TGCAGTGCTACGGACAGGGGGCGGACAGATACGCAGTATTTT	CSATDRGRTDTQYF
TRBV7-9	-	-	TRBJ2-5	TGTGCCAGCAGCTTAGTCGGGGGGCCTGGAAATGAGCAGTACTTC	CASSLVGGPGNEQYF
TRBV7-9	-	-	TRBJ1-1	TGTGCCAGCAGCTTGTGGGGGAACGCTGAAGCTTTCTTT	CASSLWGNAEAFF
TRBV27	-	TRBD1	TRBJ1-6	TGTGCCAGCAGGACAGACAGGGCCCTTCTGAATTCACCCCTCCACTTT	CASRTDRALLNSPLHF
TRBV12-3/TRBV12-4	many	TRBD2	TRBJ2-3	TGTGCCAGCAGTCCCGGGGGGGATACGCAGTATTTT	CASSPGGDTQYF
TRBV9	-	TRBD2	TRBJ2-5	TGTGCCAGCAGCCCCGGGGGACTAAGCAAGGAGACCCAGTACTTC	CASSPGGLSKETQYF
TRBV29-1	-	-	TRBJ2-7	TGCAGCGTTGGGACATTGAGCTCCTACGAGCAGTACTTC	CSVGTLSSYEQYF
TRBV20-1	many	TRBD1	TRBJ2-7	TGCAGTGCCTCAGGGACAGGCTACGAGCAGTACTTC	CSASGTGYEQYF
TRBV20-1	-	-	TRBJ1-1	TGCAGTGCTCTTCAAAAGGGGAGGAACACTGAAGCTTTCTTT	CSALQKGRNTEAFF
TRBV3-1	many	-	TRBJ2-5	TGTGCCAGCAGCCCGTGGAGAAGGGATGAGCAGTACTTC	CASSPWRRDEQYF
TRBV12-3/TRBV12-4	-	TRBD2	TRBJ2-1	TGTGCCAGCAGTTTAGGGGGGCTAGCGGGGAACTACAATGAGCAGTTCTTC	CASSLGGLAGNYNEQFF
TRBV5-1	-	-	TRBJ2-1	TGCGCCAGCAGCTTGGTTACAGGGAACCAAGAGACCCAGTTCTTC	CASSLVTGNQETQFF
TRBV5-4	-	TRBD2	TRBJ2-7	TGTGCCAGCAGCCCGGGACTAGCGGGGGGGTCCCAGAGCTCCTACAATGAGCAGTACTTC	CASSPGLAGGSQSSYNEQYF
TRBV28	-	-	TRBJ2-5	TGTGCCAGCAGCTCTCCCGGCAGAAGTAGAGAGACCCAGTACTTC	CASSSPGRSRETQYF
TRBV7-9	few	-	TRBJ1-6	TGTGCCAGCAGCGCCCGAGTGAGCTCCTATAATTCACCCCTCCACTTT	CASSARVSSYNSPLHF